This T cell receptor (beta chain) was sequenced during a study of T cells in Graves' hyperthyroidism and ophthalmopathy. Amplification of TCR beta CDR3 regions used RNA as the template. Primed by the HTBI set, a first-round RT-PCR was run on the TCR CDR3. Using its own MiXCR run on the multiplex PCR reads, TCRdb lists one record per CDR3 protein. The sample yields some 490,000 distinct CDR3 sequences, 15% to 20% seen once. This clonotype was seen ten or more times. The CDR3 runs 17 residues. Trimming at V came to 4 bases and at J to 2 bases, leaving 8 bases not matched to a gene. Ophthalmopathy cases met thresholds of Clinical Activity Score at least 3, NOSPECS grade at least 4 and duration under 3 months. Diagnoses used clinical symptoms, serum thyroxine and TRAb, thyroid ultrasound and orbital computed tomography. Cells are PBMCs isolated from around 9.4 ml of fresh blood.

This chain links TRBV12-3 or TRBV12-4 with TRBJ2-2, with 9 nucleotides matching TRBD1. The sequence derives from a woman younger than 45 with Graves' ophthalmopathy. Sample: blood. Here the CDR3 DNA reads TGTGCCAGCAGTTCACCCAGGACAGGGGTTAACACCGGGGAGCTGTTTTTT. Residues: CASSSPRTGVNTGELFF.